These 4 T cell receptor beta chains came from one sample sequenced in a study of T-cell memory formation after mild COVID-19. One entry per CDR3 protein, called by TCRdb with MiXCR from the 5' RACE reads. The sample contains hundreds of thousands of distinct CDR3 sequences, around 21% of which appear only once. Specimen: PBMCs or a T cell subset sorted from them (not recorded which). These receptors were taken from an adult woman who had mild COVID-19 (a few samples of this study predate the infection). Cell type and time point are not known.

This clonotype was seen at least ten times. The gene calls are TRBV7-9 and TRBJ2-7; tentatively, D is TRBD2 (6 bases). In germline, CDR1 is SEHNR, CDR2 FQNEAQ (reference sequence). The V end lost 3 bases, the J end lost 3 bases, and 12 bases lay between the germline ends. CDR3 size: 14 residues. The chain's CDR3 is CASSLRGRHYEQYF. The CDR3 coding sequence is TGTGCCAGCAGCTTGAGAGGGAGGCACTACGAGCAGTACTTC.

The rearrangement joins TRBV6-5 to TRBJ1-2; D gene ambiguous. This CDR3 is 14 amino acids long. Germline V gene lookup returns CDR1 MNHEY and CDR2 SVGAGI. Deletions cut 2 bases from V and 7 bases from J, with 14 bases between. The CDR3 DNA reads as TGTGCCAGCAGTTACCCCGGGCCCCGGGGTGGCTACACCTTC. It translates to CASSYPGPRGGYTF.

The J gene is TRBJ2-7, the V gene TRBV4-1; D unclear. The CDR3 spans 13 residues. Germline CDR1 and CDR2: MGHRA and YSYEKL. Trimming removed 0 bases from V and 12 bases from J, with 15 bases in between. The CDR3 sequence: CASSQDLIGPSYF. The CDR3 nucleotides are TGCGCCAGCAGCCAAGATCTGATCGGACCCTCGTACTTC.

The gene calls are TRBV14 and TRBJ2-3; D not certain. CDR3 length: 17 residues. In germline, CDR1 is SGHDN, CDR2 FVKESK. The V end lost 0 bases, the J end lost 0 bases, and 13 bases lay between the germline ends. CDR3 in DNA: TGTGCCAGCAGCCAAGATGTGGGCCGACTTAGCACAGATACGCAGTATTTT. Translation gives CASSQDVGRLSTDTQYF.